This entry describes one TCR beta chain. Original processing methods: The assay estimated nucleated cells by amplifying reference gene primers. The assay was immunoSEQ multiplex PCR, and TCRdb's table has in-frame clones only and misses some. The DNA was the basis for D and trimming; V, J and clone size are from that table. The profile shows 55,000 to 70,000 clones, roughly 80% of them singletons. The entry originates in a study of blood T cell repertoires in COVID-19. Study in general: T cells, B-cell-depleted T cells, or PBMCs supplied cDNA or gDNA.

The length of the CDR3 is 14 residues. The V gene's germline CDR1 is MGHRA and CDR2 YSYEKL. V lost 0 bases and J lost 8, with 13 bases in between. Sample: peripheral blood. The chain employs TRBV4-1 and TRBJ1-2; a weak D match, TRBD1 (6 bases). The sequence was obtained from a human donor in a cohort sampled during active COVID-19. CDR3 region: CASSQEPGASGYTF. Here the CDR3 DNA reads TGCGCCAGCAGCCAAGAGCCAGGGGCGAGCGGCTACACCTTC.